These 10 T cell receptor beta chains originate from one sample sequenced in a study of shared clonotypes between healthy human individuals. Libraries were prepared by immunoSEQ multiplex PCR; TCRdb keeps only in-frame clonotypes and omits some of them. The table has 950,000 to 1,100,000 clones, more than 75% seen once. Sequenced input: memory CD4+ T cells from PBMCs. Regarding subset: CD45RA-negative fraction. Receptors were obtained from a man aged 18-30 years in good health. Some clones in this sample may be carry-over from other donors' samples.

The chain uses TRBV6-6 and TRBJ2-7; D uncertain. The V end lost 10 bases, the J end lost 7 bases, and 20 bases lay between the germline ends. The CDR3 is made up of 13 amino acids. CDR1 is MNHNY, CDR2 SVGAGI, per germline (reference sequence). The CDR3, as DNA: TGTGCCACGAATGGAGCCGTGACGAGGGAGCAGTACTTC. Translated, it gives CATNGAVTREQYF.

The chain couples TRBV28 to TRBJ1-1, with 7 bases aligning to TRBD1. This CDR3 has 16 residues. V was pared by 4 bases and J by 0 bases, with 8 bases of the junction left unmatched. The germline V gene encodes CDR1 MDHEN and CDR2 SYDVKM. The CDR3 nucleotides are TGTGCCAGCAGTTCCCCCAACAGGGGTCTGAACACTGAAGCTTTCTTT. Its protein product is CASSSPNRGLNTEAFF.

The CDR3 region is CASSQGFTTLRDTQYF. The CDR3 bases are TGTGCCAGCAGCCAAGGATTCACTACGCTAAGAGATACGCAGTATTTT. The genes are TRBV4-2 and TRBJ2-3; D gene ambiguous. The germline CDR1 and CDR2 sequences are LGHNA and YNFKEQ. The CDR3 extends over 16 amino acids. V dropped 1 base and J dropped 5 bases, with 16 bases sitting between them.

As regards this clone: A far larger clone is just one base off, so this is likely a read error. The same CDR3 can be traced to other DNA sequences in this sample. This rearrangement joins TRBV15 to TRBJ2-7; 7 bases fit TRBD2. The CDR3 loop spans 20 amino acids. J gave up 4 bases and V 0 bases, and 21 bases lay outside the gene matches. Germline V lookup: CDR1 LNHNV, CDR2 YYDKDF (reference sequence). CDR3 DNA: TGTGCCACCAGCAGAGACAGGGACTGGGGAGCGGGACCACATCGGTACGAGCAGTACTTC. It codes for CATSRDRDWGAGPHRYEQYF.

V usage is TRBV10-3 and J usage is TRBJ2-3; 8 positions agree with TRBD2. The V segment lost 3 bases and the J segment 8 bases; nucleotides outside the gene matches: 4. This CDR3 has 13 amino acids. Germline V gene lookup returns CDR1 ENHRY and CDR2 SYGVKD. The CDR3 is CAISDSAGGTQYF. The CDR3 bases are TGTGCCATCAGTGATTCGGCGGGAGGTACGCAGTATTTT.

The chain uses TRBV7-8 and TRBJ1-5, with TRBD1 as a possible D gene (6 bases). Per the germline V gene, CDR1 is SGHVS and CDR2 is FQNEAQ. Deletions cut 4 bases from V and 7 bases from J, with 14 bases between. CDR3 size: 14 residues. CDR3 in amino acids: CASSSQGLGQPQHF. The CDR3 nucleotides are TGTGCCAGCAGCTCCCAGGGGCTGGGACAGCCCCAGCATTTT.

The chain combines TRBV28 with TRBJ1-1, with D perhaps TRBD1 (5 bases). This CDR3 spans 15 amino acids. In germline, CDR1 is MDHEN, CDR2 SYDVKM. V was trimmed by 7 bases and J by 2 bases, leaving 17 bases between them. CDR3 coding DNA: TGTGCCAGCACCCGGCCTGGGGGGTTCAACACTGAAGCTTTCTTT. As protein: CASTRPGGFNTEAFF.

This clone showed up many times. The rearrangement joins TRBV27 to TRBJ1-2; 7 bases align to TRBD1. The CDR3 consists of 14 residues. The germline V gene has CDR1 MNHEY and CDR2 SMNVEV (reference sequence). Unmatched junction bases numbered 12, after V lost 6 bases and J lost 8 bases. The CDR3 here is CASRETGSVGGYTF. CDR3 DNA: TGTGCCAGCAGGGAGACAGGGTCGGTCGGGGGCTACACCTTC.

Concerning this clone itself: Within the sample, other DNA sequences also encode this same CDR3. The chain recombines TRBV4-2 with TRBJ2-1; no clear D. The CDR3 runs to 14 residues. Germline V CDR1 and CDR2: LGHNA, YNFKEQ. V lost 1 base, J lost 4 bases, and 8 bases lay in between. The CDR3 DNA reads as TGTGCCAGCAGCCAAGTCGGAGCGTACAATGAGCAGTTCTTC. Protein sequence: CASSQVGAYNEQFF.

V is TRBV27 and J is TRBJ2-7, with 7 bases lining up with TRBD2. V dropped 2 bases and J dropped 3; count of bases not matched to a gene: 4. The CDR3 runs 14 residues. The germline V gene encodes CDR1 MNHEY and CDR2 SMNVEV (reference sequence). The CDR3 nucleotides are TGTGCCAGCAGTTTAAAGCGGGAAAACTACGAGCAGTACTTC. This translates into CASSLKRENYEQYF.